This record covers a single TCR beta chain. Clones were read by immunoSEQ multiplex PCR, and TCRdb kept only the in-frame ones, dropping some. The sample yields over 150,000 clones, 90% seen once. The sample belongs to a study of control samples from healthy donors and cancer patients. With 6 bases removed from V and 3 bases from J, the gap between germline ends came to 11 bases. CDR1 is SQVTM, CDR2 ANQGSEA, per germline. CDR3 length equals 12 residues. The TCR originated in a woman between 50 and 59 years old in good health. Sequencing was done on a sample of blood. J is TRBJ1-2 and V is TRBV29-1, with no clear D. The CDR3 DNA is TGCAGCGTCTCGCGGACTGACTATGGCTACACCTTC. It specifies CSVSRTDYGYTF.